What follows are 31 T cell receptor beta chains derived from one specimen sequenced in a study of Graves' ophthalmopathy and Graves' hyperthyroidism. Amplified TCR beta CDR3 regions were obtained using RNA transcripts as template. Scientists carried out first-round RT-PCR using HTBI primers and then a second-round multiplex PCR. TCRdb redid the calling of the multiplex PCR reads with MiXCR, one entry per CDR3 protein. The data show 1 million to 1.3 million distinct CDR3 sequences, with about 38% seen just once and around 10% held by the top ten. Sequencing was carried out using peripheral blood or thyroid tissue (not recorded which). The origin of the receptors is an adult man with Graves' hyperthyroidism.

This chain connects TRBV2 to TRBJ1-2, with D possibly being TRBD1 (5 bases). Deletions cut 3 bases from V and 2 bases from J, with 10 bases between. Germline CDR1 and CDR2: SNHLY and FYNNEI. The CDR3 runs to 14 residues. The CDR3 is CASSDAGWNYGYTF. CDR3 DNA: TGTGCCAGCAGTGATGCAGGGTGGAACTATGGCTACACCTTC.

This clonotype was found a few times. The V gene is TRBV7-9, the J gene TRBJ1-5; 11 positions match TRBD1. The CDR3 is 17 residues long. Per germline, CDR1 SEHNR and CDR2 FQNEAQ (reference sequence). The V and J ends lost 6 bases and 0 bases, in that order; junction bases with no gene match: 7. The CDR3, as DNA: TGTGCCAGCAGTTCCGGGACAGGGGGTTATAGCAATCAGCCCCAGCATTTT. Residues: CASSSGTGGYSNQPQHF.

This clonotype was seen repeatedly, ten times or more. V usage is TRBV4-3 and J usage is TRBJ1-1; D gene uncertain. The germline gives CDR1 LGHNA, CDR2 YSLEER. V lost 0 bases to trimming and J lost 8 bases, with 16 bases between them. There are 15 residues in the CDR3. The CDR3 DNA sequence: TGCGCCAGCAGCCAAGATCCCCGAGGCACGAGAGAAGCTTTCTTT. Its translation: CASSQDPRGTREAFF.

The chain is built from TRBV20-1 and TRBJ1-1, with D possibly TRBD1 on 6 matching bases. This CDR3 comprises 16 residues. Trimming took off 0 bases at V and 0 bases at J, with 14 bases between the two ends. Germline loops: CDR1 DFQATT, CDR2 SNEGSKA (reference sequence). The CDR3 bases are TGCAGTGCTAGAGATATCGCGACAGGACTGAACACTGAAGCTTTCTTT. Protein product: CSARDIATGLNTEAFF.

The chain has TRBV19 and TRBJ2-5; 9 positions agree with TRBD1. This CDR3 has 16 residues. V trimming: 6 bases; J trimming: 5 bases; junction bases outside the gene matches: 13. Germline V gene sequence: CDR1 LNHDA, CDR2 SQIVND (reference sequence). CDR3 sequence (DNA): TGTGCCAGTAGCCGGACTGGACAGGGGTTCGGGGAGACCCAGTACTTC. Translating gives CASSRTGQGFGETQYF.

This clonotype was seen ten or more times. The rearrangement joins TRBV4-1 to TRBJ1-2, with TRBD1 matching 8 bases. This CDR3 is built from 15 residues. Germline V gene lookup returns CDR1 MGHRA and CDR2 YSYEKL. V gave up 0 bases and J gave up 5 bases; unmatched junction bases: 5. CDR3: CASSQDPGGSYGYTF. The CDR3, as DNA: TGCGCCAGCAGCCAAGATCCAGGGGGCTCATATGGCTACACCTTC.

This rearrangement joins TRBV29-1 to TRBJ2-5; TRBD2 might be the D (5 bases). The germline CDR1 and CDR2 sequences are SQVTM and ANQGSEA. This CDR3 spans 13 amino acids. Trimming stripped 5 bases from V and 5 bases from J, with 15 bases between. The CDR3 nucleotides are TGCAGCGTTAAGCCTGGGGAGTCGGAGACCCAGTACTTC. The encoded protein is CSVKPGESETQYF.

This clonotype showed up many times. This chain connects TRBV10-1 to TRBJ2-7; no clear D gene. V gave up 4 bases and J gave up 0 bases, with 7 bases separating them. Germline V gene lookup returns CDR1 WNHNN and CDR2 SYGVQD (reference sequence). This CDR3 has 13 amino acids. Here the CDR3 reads CASSARRSYEQYF. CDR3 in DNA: TGCGCCAGCAGTGCCCGGCGCTCCTACGAGCAGTACTTC.

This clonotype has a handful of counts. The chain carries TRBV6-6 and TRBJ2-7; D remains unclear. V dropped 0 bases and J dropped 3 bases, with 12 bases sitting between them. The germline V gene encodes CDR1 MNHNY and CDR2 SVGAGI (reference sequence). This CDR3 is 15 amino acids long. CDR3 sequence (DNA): TGTGCCAGCAGTTACTCGGATCCGAACCTCTACGAGCAGTACTTC. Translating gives CASSYSDPNLYEQYF.

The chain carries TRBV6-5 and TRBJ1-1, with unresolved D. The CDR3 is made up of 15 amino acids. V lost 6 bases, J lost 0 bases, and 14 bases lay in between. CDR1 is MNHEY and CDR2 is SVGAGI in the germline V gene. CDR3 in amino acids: CASSEGRTLNTEAFF. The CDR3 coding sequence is TGTGCCAGCAGCGAAGGAAGAACCCTGAACACTGAAGCTTTCTTT.

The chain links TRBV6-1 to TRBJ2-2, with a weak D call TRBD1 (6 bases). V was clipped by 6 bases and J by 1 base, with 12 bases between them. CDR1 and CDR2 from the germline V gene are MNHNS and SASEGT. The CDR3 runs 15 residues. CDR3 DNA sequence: TGTGCCAGCAGCCACGGACAGATGAACACCGGGGAGCTGTTTTTT. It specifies CASSHGQMNTGELFF.

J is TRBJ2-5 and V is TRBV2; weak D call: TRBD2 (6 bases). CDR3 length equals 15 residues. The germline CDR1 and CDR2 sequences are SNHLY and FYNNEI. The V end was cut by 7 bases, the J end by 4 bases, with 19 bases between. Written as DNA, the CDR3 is TGTGCCAGCACCCTGGGGGGTTGGCTTGGAGAGACCCAGTACTTC. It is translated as CASTLGGWLGETQYF. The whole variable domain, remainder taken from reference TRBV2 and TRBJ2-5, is EPEVTQTPSHQVTQMGQEVILRCVPISNHLYFYWYRQILGQKVEFLVSFYNNEISEKSEIFDDQFSVERPDGSNFTLKIRSTKLEDSAMYFCASTLGGWLGETQYFGPGTRLLVL.

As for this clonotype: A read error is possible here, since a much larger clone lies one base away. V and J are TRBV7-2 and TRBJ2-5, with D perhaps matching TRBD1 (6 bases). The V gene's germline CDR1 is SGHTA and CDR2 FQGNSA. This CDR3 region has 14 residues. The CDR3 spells CANSQGQDKETQYF. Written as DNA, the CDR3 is TGTGCCAACAGCCAGGGACAAGACAAAGAGACCCAGTACTTC.

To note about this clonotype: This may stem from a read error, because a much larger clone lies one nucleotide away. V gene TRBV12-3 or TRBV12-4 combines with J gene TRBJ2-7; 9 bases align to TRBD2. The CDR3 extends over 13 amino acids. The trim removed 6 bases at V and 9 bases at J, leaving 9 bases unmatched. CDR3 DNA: TGTGCCAGCAGCCTTAGCGGGAGTTCCGGGCAGTACTTC. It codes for CASSLSGSSGQYF.

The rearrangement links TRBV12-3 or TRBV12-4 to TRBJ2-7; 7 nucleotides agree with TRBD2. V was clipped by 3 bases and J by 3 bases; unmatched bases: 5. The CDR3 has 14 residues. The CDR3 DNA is TGTGCCAGCAGTTTCGGTGGGGACTACTACGAGCAGTACTTC. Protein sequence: CASSFGGDYYEQYF.

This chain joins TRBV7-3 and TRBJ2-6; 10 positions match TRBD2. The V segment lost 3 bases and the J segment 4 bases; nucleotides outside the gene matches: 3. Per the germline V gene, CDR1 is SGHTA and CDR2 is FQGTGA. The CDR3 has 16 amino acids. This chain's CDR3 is CASSFPTSGGANVLTF. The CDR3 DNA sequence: TGTGCCAGCAGCTTTCCGACTAGCGGGGGGGCCAACGTCCTGACTTTC.

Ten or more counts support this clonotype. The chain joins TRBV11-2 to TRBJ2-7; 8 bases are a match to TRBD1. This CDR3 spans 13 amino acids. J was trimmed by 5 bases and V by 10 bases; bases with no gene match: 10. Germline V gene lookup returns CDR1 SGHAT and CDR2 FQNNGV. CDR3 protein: CATSDRDFHEQYF. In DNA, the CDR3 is TGTGCCACCTCGGACAGGGACTTTCACGAGCAGTACTTC.

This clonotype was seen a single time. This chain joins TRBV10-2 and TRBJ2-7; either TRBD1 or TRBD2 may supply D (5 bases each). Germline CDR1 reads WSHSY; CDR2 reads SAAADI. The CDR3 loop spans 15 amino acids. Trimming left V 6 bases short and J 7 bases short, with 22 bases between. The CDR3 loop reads CASSQDEGWGSEQYF. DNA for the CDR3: TGCGCCAGCAGCCAAGACGAGGGCTGGGGGAGTGAGCAGTACTTC.

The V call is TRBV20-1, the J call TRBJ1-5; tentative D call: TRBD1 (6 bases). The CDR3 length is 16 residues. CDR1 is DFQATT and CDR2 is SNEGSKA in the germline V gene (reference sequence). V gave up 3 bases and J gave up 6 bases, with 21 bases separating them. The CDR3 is CSASLEQGFPSQPQHF. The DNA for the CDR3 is TGCAGTGCTAGCCTGGAACAGGGATTTCCTAGTCAGCCCCAGCATTTT.

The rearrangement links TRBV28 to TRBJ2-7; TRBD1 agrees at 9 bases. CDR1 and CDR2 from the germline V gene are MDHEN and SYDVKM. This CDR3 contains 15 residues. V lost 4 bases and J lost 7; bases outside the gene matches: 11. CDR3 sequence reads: CASSSTGTGIGEQYF. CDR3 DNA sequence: TGTGCCAGCAGTTCCACCGGGACAGGGATCGGGGAGCAGTACTTC.

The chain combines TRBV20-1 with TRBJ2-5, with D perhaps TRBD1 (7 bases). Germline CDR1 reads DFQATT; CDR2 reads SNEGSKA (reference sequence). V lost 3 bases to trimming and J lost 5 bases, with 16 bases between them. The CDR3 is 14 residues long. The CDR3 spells CSARGRGALETQYF. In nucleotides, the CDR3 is TGCAGTGCTAGGGGCAGGGGGGCCCTTGAGACCCAGTACTTC.

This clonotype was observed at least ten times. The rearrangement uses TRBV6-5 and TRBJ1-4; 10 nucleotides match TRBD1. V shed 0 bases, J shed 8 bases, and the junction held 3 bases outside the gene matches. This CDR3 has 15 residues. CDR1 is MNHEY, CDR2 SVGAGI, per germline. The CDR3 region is CASSYSRTGGEKLFF. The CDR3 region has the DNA TGTGCCAGCAGTTACTCCAGGACAGGGGGGGAAAAACTGTTTTTT.

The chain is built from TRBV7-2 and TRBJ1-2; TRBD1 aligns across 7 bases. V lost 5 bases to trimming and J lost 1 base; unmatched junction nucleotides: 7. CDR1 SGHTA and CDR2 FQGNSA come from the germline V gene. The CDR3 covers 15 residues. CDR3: CASSAGQYFNYGYTF. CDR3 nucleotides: TGTGCCAGCAGCGCGGGACAGTATTTTAACTATGGCTACACCTTC. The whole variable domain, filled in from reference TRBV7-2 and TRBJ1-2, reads GAGVSQSPSNKVTEKGKDVELRCDPISGHTALYWYRQSLGQGLEFLIYFQGNSAPDKSGLPSDRFSAERTGGSVSTLTIQRTQQEDSAVYLCASSAGQYFNYGYTFGSGTRLTVV.

Here the CDR3 reads CASKISGGTGELFF. In DNA form, the CDR3 reads TGTGCCAGCAAAATTAGCGGGGGCACCGGGGAGCTGTTTTTT. V usage is TRBV7-8 and J usage is TRBJ2-2; TRBD2 matches at 9 bases. There are 14 residues in the CDR3. The V gene's germline CDR1 is SGHVS and CDR2 FQNEAQ. Losses at the gene ends were 7 bases for V and 4 bases for J; bases not matched to a gene: 4.

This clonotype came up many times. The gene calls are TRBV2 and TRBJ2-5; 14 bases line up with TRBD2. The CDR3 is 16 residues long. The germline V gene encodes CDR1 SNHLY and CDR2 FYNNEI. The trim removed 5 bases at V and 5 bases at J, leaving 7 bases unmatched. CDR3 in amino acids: CASSQPGLAGVETQYF. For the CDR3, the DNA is TGTGCCAGCAGTCAACCGGGACTAGCGGGAGTTGAGACCCAGTACTTC.

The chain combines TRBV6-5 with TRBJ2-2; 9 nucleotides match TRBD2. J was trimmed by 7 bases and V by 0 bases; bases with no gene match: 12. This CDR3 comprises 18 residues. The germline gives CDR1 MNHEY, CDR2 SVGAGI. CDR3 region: CASSYSGRSGRLDGELFF. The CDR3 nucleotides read TGTGCCAGCAGTTACTCGGGACGGAGCGGGAGGCTCGACGGGGAGCTGTTTTTT.

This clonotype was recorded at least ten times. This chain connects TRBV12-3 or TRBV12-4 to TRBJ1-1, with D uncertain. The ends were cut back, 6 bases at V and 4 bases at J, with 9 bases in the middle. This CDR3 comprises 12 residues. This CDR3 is CASRNLGTEAFF. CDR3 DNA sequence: TGTGCCAGCAGGAATTTGGGCACTGAAGCTTTCTTT.

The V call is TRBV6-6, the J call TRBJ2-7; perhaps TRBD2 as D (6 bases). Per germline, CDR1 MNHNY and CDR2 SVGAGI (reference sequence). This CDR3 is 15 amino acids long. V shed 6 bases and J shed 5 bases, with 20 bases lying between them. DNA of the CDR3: TGTGCCAGCAGACCTCGGGCGGGATTATCTGACGAGCAGTACTTC. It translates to CASRPRAGLSDEQYF.

The CDR3 DNA is TGTGCCAGCAGAGTGGTCCAAGAGACCCAGTACTTC. Its translation: CASRVVQETQYF. The chain combines TRBV2 with TRBJ2-5; D gene unclear. V was cut by 6 bases and J by 1 base, with 6 bases left in between. The CDR3 is made up of 12 amino acids. The germline V gene encodes CDR1 SNHLY and CDR2 FYNNEI.

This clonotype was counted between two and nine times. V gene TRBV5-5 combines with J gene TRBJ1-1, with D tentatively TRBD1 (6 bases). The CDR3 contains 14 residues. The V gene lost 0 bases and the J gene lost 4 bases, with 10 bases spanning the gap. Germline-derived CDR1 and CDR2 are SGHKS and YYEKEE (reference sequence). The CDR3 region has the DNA TGTGCCAGCAGCTTGGTGGTCAGGGGCACTGAAGCTTTCTTT. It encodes CASSLVVRGTEAFF.

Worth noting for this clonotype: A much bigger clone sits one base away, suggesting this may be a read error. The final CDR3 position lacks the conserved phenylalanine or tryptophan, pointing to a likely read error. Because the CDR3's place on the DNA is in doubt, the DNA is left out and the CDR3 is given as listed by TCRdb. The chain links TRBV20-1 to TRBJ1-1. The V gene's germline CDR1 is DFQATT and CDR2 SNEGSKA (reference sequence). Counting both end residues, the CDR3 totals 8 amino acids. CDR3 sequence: CSARPTFL.